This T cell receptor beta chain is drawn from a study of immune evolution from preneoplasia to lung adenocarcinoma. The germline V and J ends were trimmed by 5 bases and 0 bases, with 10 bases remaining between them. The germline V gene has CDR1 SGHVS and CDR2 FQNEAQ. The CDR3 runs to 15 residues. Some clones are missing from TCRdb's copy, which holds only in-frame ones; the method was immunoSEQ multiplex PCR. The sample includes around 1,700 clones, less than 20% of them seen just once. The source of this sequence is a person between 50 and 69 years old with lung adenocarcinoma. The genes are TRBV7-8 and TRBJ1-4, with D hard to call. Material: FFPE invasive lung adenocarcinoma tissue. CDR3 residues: CASSAPTTTNEKLFF. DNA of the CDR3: TGTGCCAGCAGCGCGCCAACTACAACTAATGAAAAACTGTTTTTT.